Detailed here is one TCR beta chain. Its target is not known. One junction end does not reproduce the germline sequence, and a read error may be involved. The data derive from a study of tumor and adjacent non-tumor tissue in lung cancer. Overall study: Stage I to III disease affected approximately 11 men and about five women aged roughly 31 to 85.

Notes on the study in general: TCR diversity was significantly greater in tumor than normal lung tissue.

This CDR3 has 19 residues. Per germline, CDR1 MNHEY and CDR2 SVGEGT. RNA was extracted from bulk tissue without any cell sorting. This non-tumor lung sample came from over 3 cm beyond the tumor edge. Chemotherapy-naive patients with new lung cancer underwent thoracic surgery in China, August–late 2014. Three rounds of nested PCR, following a modified ARM-PCR protocol, produced the TCRbeta library. TCRdb re-derived calls from the multiplex PCR reads in MiXCR, one entry per CDR3 protein. Of 40,000 to 60,000 distinct CDR3 sequences detected, roughly 60% appear once; the ten largest clones hold around 30%.

This sequence joins TRBV6-2 or TRBV6-3 and TRBJ1-5; no clear D gene. The receptor was derived from a woman in her sixties or seventies with non-small cell lung cancer. Specimen: distant non-tumor lung tissue. CDR3 nucleotides: TGTGCCAGCAGTTACCCGCTGGGAAGAGTGACCTATAGCAATCAGCCCCAGCGCTTT. Residues: CASSYPLGRVTYSNQPQRF.